This entry features one T cell receptor beta chain sequence. The entry originates in a study of blood T cell repertoires in COVID-19. Clones were read by immunoSEQ multiplex PCR, and TCRdb kept only the in-frame ones, dropping some. The sample lists over 150,000 clones; roughly 85% were seen once. V lost 0 bases to trimming and J lost 0 bases, with 11 bases between them. Germline-derived CDR1 and CDR2 are MNHEY and SVGEGT. The CDR3 totals 16 residues. Sample: peripheral blood. The origin of this receptor is an elderly woman with acute or convalescent COVID-19. The V gene is TRBV6-2 or TRBV6-3, the J gene TRBJ1-1; D unclear. As DNA, the CDR3 is TGTGCCAGCAGTTACTCAGACTCCAACATGAACACTGAAGCTTTCTTT. Its translation is CASSYSDSNMNTEAFF.